This T cell receptor beta chain was recovered during a study of cytomegalovirus exposure and HLA in healthy donors. CDR3 length: 15 amino acids. The V gene's germline CDR1 is GTSNPN and CDR2 SVGIG (reference sequence). V lost 2 bases to trimming and J lost 6 bases, with 19 bases between them. Researchers ran the PCR with 60 Vbeta and 13 Jbeta primers. Method: immunoSEQ multiplex PCR; TCRdb's copy keeps in-frame clones and lacks some. Here the sample spans some 130,000 clones, approximately 80% being singletons. Sequencing used PBMCs. The clonotype originates from a male donor in good health and CMV-seronegative. The chain carries TRBV30 and TRBJ1-1; D unclear. The chain's CDR3 is CAWSTGHGRVSEAFF. DNA of the CDR3: TGTGCCTGGAGTACGGGTCACGGTCGGGTCTCTGAAGCTTTCTTT.